This T cell receptor (beta chain) was recovered during a study of human T cells and chemical hapten exposure listed by TCRdb under 2021. Describing the broader study: For sensitization, 2% DPC in acetone was applied to a roughly 2 cm by roughly 2 cm area of upper inner arm skin. Patients additionally received weekly therapeutic DPC doses to the scalp throughout the roughly 25-week study period. Patch testing on the upper back used Finn chambers containing 0.01% DPC, with scoring done after 6 days according to International Contact Dermatitis Research Group standards. The patient cohort, mostly female, included alopecia areata with under or over 50% scalp involvement, alopecia totalis and alopecia universalis. Libraries were pooled for sequencing, and per-sample TCR yields varied mainly because of small differences in library volumes within the pool. The study tracked peripheral blood TCR repertoire changes in vivo during primary and secondary sensitization to the hapten diphenylcyclopropenone (DPC) in alopecia patients. Blood was sampled from patients pre-sensitization (week 0) and at 2, 6 and about 24 weeks after DPC sensitization. Blood for TCR sequencing was provided by twenty-nine alopecia patients at one to four time points (pre-sensitization, 2, 6 and 24 weeks).

Notes on this clonotype: Its antigen remains unidentified. No qualities accompany the bases; no much larger clone lies one base away.

The paper's findings and limits, for the study overall: Alopecia, a presumed autoimmune disease, was present in all patients, so the immune response of the patients might differ from that of healthy individuals. Expanded TCRs formed significantly more large CDR3 similarity clusters than pre-sensitization or healthy control sets, consistent with antigen-driven responses. No change with DPC sensitization was found in the number of TCRs above 1 in 1000 frequency, and no evidence of global repertoire structure alterations was found. After repeated subsampling, the strength of the expansion versus patch-test correlation and the threshold at which it became significant changed. The number of PT1 expanded TCRs positively correlated with patch test score, significant at thresholds 8, 16 and 32 but not 4.

Libraries were prepared through RACE. TCRdb lists the instrument as NextSeq 500. During library preparation, unique molecular identifiers were attached to individual cDNA molecules so that TCRs could be counted in a quantitative, reproducible way. Both TCR alpha and TCR beta chains were sequenced from each blood RNA sample. Per the authors' processing: A median of about 89,000 TCRs per sample was observed, with a range of roughly 20,000 to 750,000. The Decombinator software suite was used to annotate V, J and CDR3 in the TCR reads. Every sample was subsampled to the same number of TCRs (28,000) for the PS versus PT1 abundance plots. TCRs were defined as expanded if absent before sensitization and observed at least eight times at the 2-week time point. TCRdb reprocessing: public reads trimmed at Q25 with fastp, clones called with MiXCR, in-frame beta chains kept. Rows are combined by CDR3 protein, so each entry shows the most common genes and DNA. The V and J calls were determined by TCRdb, not by the authors. A total of about 51,000 distinct CDR3 sequences appear in this sample, roughly a tenth of them only once. Around 15% of the sample rests with the top ten.

This specimen's time point label, interpreted: pre-sensitization, week 0. According to the study, the label for this sample's treatment or condition signals: therapeutic diphenylcyclopropenone sensitization with weekly scalp DPC. At each patch-test visit, blood was drawn before the patch test was applied. Eligible patients were aged 18 to 70, diagnosed with alopecia, deemed suitable for DPC therapy, and excluded if pregnant. Total RNA was extracted from unfractionated whole blood that had been collected in Tempus Blood RNA tubes. The germline V gene supplies CDR1 SGHDN and CDR2 FVKESK. From the cysteine up to the phenylalanine, the CDR3 has a length of 20 residues. The DNA shown is the 60-base CDR3, in frame from base 1. Trimming removed 4 bases from V and 7 bases from J; the gene matches leave 20 bases unexplained.

Rearrangement joined TRBV14 to TRBJ2-2, and TRBD1 matches 11 of the central bases. Sample: whole blood, taken in connection with sensitization to the hapten diphenylcyclopropenone (DPC). The sequence was collected from a woman between 40 and 55 years old with alopecia areata. Some clones in this sample may be carry-over from other donors' samples. The CDR3 has the sequence CASSRGQGAYERGPDGELFF. The nucleotide sequence is given as TGTGCCAGCAGCCGAGGACAGGGGGCTTACGAGCGGGGCCCCGACGGGGAGCTGTTTTTT.